Listed below are T cell receptor beta chains from one sample, sequenced in a study of blood T cell repertoires in COVID-19. The table came from immunoSEQ multiplex PCR; TCRdb's copy has only in-frame clones and leaves some out. The table records about 280,000 clones, about 85% of them present only once. Sequenced material: PBMCs or T cells enriched from blood (not recorded which). The receptors stem from a woman in her forties or fifties who had recovered from COVID-19. Both conserved end residues are part of each CDR3. Each record gives: V gene, J gene, D gene, clone size, CDR3 protein, CDR3 DNA. The D gene is left open where the match is weak. The listing skips clone size in some rows; elsewhere it reads once, few, many or a size class.

V: TRBV27; J: TRBJ1-4; D: TRBD1; size: once; CDR3: CASSLSTGSEKLFF; DNA: TGTGCCAGCAGTTTATCGACAGGGAGTGAAAAACTGTTTTTT
V: TRBV7-2; J: TRBJ2-7; D: TRBD1; size: -; CDR3: CASNPRQGDEQYF; DNA: TGTGCCAGCAACCCGAGACAGGGCGACGAGCAGTACTTC
V: TRBV27; J: TRBJ2-7; D: -; size: -; CDR3: CASSTPRDGLEQYF; DNA: TGTGCCAGCAGTACTCCTAGAGACGGCCTGGAGCAGTACTTC
V: TRBV18; J: TRBJ2-7; D: TRBD2; size: -; CDR3: CASSPGLAGGTYEQYF; DNA: TGTGCCAGCTCACCCGGACTAGCGGGGGGGACCTACGAGCAGTACTTC
V: TRBV30; J: TRBJ2-2; D: TRBD2; size: -; CDR3: CAWSPFERGATGELFF; DNA: TGTGCCTGGAGTCCCTTTGAGCGGGGGGCCACCGGGGAGCTGTTTTTT
V: TRBV28; J: TRBJ1-4; D: -; size: -; CDR3: CASSLAGSSNEKLFF; DNA: TGTGCCAGCAGCCTAGCGGGGTCCAGTAATGAAAAACTGTTTTTT
V: TRBV24-1; J: TRBJ2-1; D: TRBD1; size: -; CDR3: CATSDPTGTGANEQFF; DNA: TGTGCCACCAGTGACCCCACCGGGACAGGGGCGAATGAGCAGTTCTTC
V: TRBV11-2; J: TRBJ1-5; D: -; size: -; CDR3: CASSLSYNNQPQHF; DNA: TGTGCCAGCAGCTTATCGTACAACAATCAGCCCCAGCATTTT
V: TRBV18; J: TRBJ1-1; D: TRBD1; size: few; CDR3: CATRPMTGRIEAFF; DNA: TGTGCCACGCGACCCATGACAGGGAGAATTGAAGCTTTCTTT
V: TRBV28; J: TRBJ2-7; D: TRBD2; size: -; CDR3: CASSVGGRALEQYF; DNA: TGTGCCAGCAGTGTGGGGGGGAGGGCCCTCGAGCAGTACTTC
V: TRBV3-1/TRBV3-2; J: TRBJ1-2; D: TRBD1; size: -; CDR3: CASSRQGMYYGYTF; DNA: TGTGCCAGCAGCCGACAGGGAATGTACTATGGCTACACCTTC
V: TRBV7-2; J: TRBJ2-3; D: TRBD2; size: -; CDR3: CASSLAVTSGRNTQYF; DNA: TGTGCCAGCAGCTTAGCGGTAACTAGCGGGAGGAATACGCAGTATTTT
V: TRBV3-1/TRBV3-2; J: TRBJ2-3; D: TRBD2; size: -; CDR3: CASSQDIAGGQSDTQYF; DNA: TGTGCCAGCAGCCAAGATATTGCGGGGGGGCAATCAGATACGCAGTATTTT